The 9 T cell receptor beta chains reported below all come from one sample, sequenced in a study of blood T cell repertoires in COVID-19. TCRdb keeps only in-frame clones here, not all; method: immunoSEQ multiplex PCR. The sample contains fewer than 350,000 clones, approximately 86% of which appear only once. Sequenced input: peripheral blood. The receptor set was obtained from a woman in her 30s who had recovered from COVID-19.

V is TRBV27 and J is TRBJ2-5; TRBD2 aligns across 16 bases. CDR1 is MNHEY, CDR2 SMNVEV, per germline (reference sequence). J gave up 5 bases and V 6 bases, and 6 bases lay outside the gene matches. CDR3 length: 16 amino acids. For the CDR3, the DNA is TGTGCCAGCAGCGGGACTAGCGGGGGGGCCTATGAGACCCAGTACTTC. It codes for CASSGTSGGAYETQYF.

V is TRBV11-2 and J is TRBJ2-7, with 9 bases aligning to TRBD1. V was pared by 4 bases and J by 1 base, with 8 bases of the junction left unmatched. This CDR3 has 16 residues. From germline, CDR1 is SGHAT and CDR2 FQNNGV. The CDR3 region is CASSSRTGTGSYEQYF. The CDR3 DNA is TGTGCCAGCAGCTCGAGAACCGGGACAGGGTCCTACGAGCAGTACTTC.

The chain links TRBV11-2 to TRBJ2-7; D possibly corresponds to TRBD2 (6 bases). The CDR3 consists of 15 residues. CDR1 is SGHAT and CDR2 is FQNNGV in the germline V gene. V lost 1 base to trimming and J lost 0 bases, with 10 bases between them. CDR3 sequence reads: CASSLVVSGSYEQYF. The CDR3 bases are TGTGCCAGCAGCTTAGTTGTTAGCGGCTCCTACGAGCAGTACTTC.

J is TRBJ2-3 and V is TRBV27, with 8 bases fitting TRBD2. CDR3 length: 15 amino acids. The junction had 9 bases not matched to a gene; V was cut back by 6 bases and J by 4 bases. Germline values: CDR1 MNHEY, CDR2 SMNVEV (reference sequence). In DNA form, the CDR3 reads TGTGCCAGCAGGGCGACTAGCGTGTTGGCAGATACGCAGTATTTT. Protein sequence: CASRATSVLADTQYF.

J is TRBJ2-7 and V is TRBV10-3, with 7 bases aligning to TRBD2. This CDR3 comprises 12 residues. Germline CDR1 ENHRY, CDR2 SYGVKD. CDR3 amino acids: CASGEAPYEQYF. The CDR3 coding sequence is TGTGCGAGCGGGGAGGCCCCCTACGAGCAGTACTTC.

The chain couples TRBV19 to TRBJ1-6, with D uncertain. Germline values: CDR1 LNHDA, CDR2 SQIVND (reference sequence). Trimming left V 5 bases short and J 11 bases short, with 16 bases between. This CDR3 contains 14 residues. As DNA, the CDR3 is TGTGCCAGTAGTTTCCCCCAAAGGGAGGCACCCCTCCACTTT. As protein: CASSFPQREAPLHF.

This clone was recorded once. The V call is TRBV3-1 (or the pseudogene TRBV3-2), the J call TRBJ1-1; no firm D call. CDR1 is LGHDT, CDR2 YNNKEL, per germline (reference sequence). The CDR3 totals 13 residues. V gave up 4 bases and J gave up 3 bases, with 9 bases separating them. CDR3 coding DNA: TGTGCCAGCAGCCTAGGCCGGGACACTGAAGCTTTCTTT. Residues: CASSLGRDTEAFF.

The V call is TRBV9, the J call TRBJ1-5, with 8 bases identical to TRBD1. The CDR3 sequence is 17 residues long. CDR1 and CDR2 from the germline V gene are SGDLS and YYNGEE. Germline trimming cut 2 bases from V and 2 bases from J; bases unmatched to any gene: 9. This chain's CDR3 is CASSVRGVQGGNQPQHF. The CDR3 bases are TGTGCCAGCAGCGTGAGAGGGGTACAGGGGGGCAATCAGCCCCAGCATTTT.

Comment on this clone: Other DNA sequences in this specimen translate into the identical CDR3. This chain uses TRBV3-1 (or the pseudogene TRBV3-2) with TRBJ1-1; D is undetermined. The CDR3 spans 11 residues. The V gene's germline CDR1 is LGHDT and CDR2 YNNKEL (reference sequence). With 1 base removed from V and 8 bases from J, the gap between germline ends came to 5 bases. CDR3 residues: CASSQAGEAFF. The CDR3 DNA reads TGTGCCAGCAGCCAAGCGGGGGAAGCTTTCTTT.